This T cell receptor beta chain was sequenced in a study of T cell responses to AZD1222 COVID-19 vaccine. Study observations and caveats: Just a handful of people given AZD1222 tested seropositive at baseline.

As for this clone: Its matching antigen is unknown.

Data came from immunoSEQ multiplex PCR; TCRdb stores just in-frame clones and leaves some out. Found here are 95,000 to 150,000 clones, about nine tenths of them singletons; the top ten hold about 1.2%. The CDR3 runs 12 residues. Germline V gene sequence: CDR1 SEHNR, CDR2 FQNEAQ (reference sequence). Trimming took off 3 bases at V and 7 bases at J, with 10 bases between the two ends. The sample here was peripheral blood, taken on day 0 of AZD1222 vaccination. This clonotype was sampled from an adult in good health. The rearrangement uses TRBV7-9 and TRBJ2-7; D is unresolved. The CDR3 region is CASSFLAEEQYF. In DNA form, the CDR3 reads TGTGCCAGCAGCTTTTTAGCAGAAGAGCAGTACTTC.